This passage covers 20 T cell receptor beta chains from one sample sequenced in a study of human T cells and chemical hapten exposure. Sample time point: patch test 2, 6 weeks after DPC sensitization. Treatment here: therapeutic diphenylcyclopropenone sensitization with weekly scalp DPC. In TCRdb, the RACE reads were re-called with MiXCR into one record per CDR3 protein. The sample carries approximately 84,000 distinct CDR3 sequences, roughly 10% recorded once. This sample comprised whole blood, obtained in connection with sensitization to the hapten diphenylcyclopropenone (DPC). These receptors came from a woman in her thirties with alopecia areata. Some clones in this sample may be carry-over from other donors' samples.

This clonotype was counted many times. The chain joins TRBV5-1 to TRBJ2-3; D is unresolved. Germline CDR1 and CDR2: SGHRS and YFSETQ. CDR3 size: 14 residues. V dropped 2 bases and J dropped 1 base, with 8 bases sitting between them. The CDR3 loop reads CASSFRSGTDTQYF. DNA of the CDR3: TGCGCCAGCAGCTTTAGGTCAGGCACAGATACGCAGTATTTT.

This clonotype was detected once. A much larger clone differs from this one at a single base, so this may be a read error. The chain couples TRBV29-1 to TRBJ2-7; D remains unclear. V dropped 4 bases and J dropped 1 base, with 5 bases sitting between them. The CDR3 length is 11 residues. Germline CDR1 is SQVTM and CDR2 is ANQGSEA. The CDR3 DNA reads TGCAGCGTTGGGGCTTCCTACGAGCAGTACTTC. Amino acid sequence: CSVGASYEQYF.

This clonotype was counted many times. CDR3 nucleotides: TGCAGTGCTACCCCCCGTGCGTCGGCCGATCAGCCCCAGCATTTT. This codes for CSATPRASADQPQHF. The chain links TRBV20-1 to TRBJ1-5, with D uncertain. Germline values: CDR1 DFQATT, CDR2 SNEGSKA (reference sequence). This CDR3 has 15 residues. With 4 bases removed from V and 5 bases from J, the gap between germline ends came to 18 bases.

Many counts were recorded for this clonotype. The J gene is TRBJ1-1, the V gene TRBV12-3 or TRBV12-4; 10 bases map to TRBD1. V trimming: 5 bases; J trimming: 4 bases; junction bases outside the gene matches: 13. CDR3 length equals 17 residues. This CDR3 is CASSPYPTGGEGTEAFF. DNA for the CDR3: TGTGCCAGCAGTCCCTACCCGACAGGGGGCGAGGGCACTGAAGCTTTCTTT.

With regard to this clonotype: A much more abundant neighbour one base away suggests this may be a read error. The DNA is left out, because the CDR3 cannot be placed on it with certainty; the CDR3 is given as TCRdb lists it. V and J are TRBV21-1 and TRBJ2-3; TRBD2, the table's D call, lacks a check against the DNA. TRBV21-1 is shown as a pseudogene. Inclusive of both ends, the CDR3 amounts to 16 amino acids. The CDR3 reads CASSKAWGEGTETQYF.

This clonotype has a count of ten or more. In nucleotides, the CDR3 is TGCAGTGCCACAGACCAGCGTTCCTACGAGCAGTACTTC. Translation gives CSATDQRSYEQYF. The genes are TRBV20-1 and TRBJ2-7; D ambiguous. The V end lost 6 bases, the J end lost 1 base, and 13 bases lay between the germline ends. CDR3 length equals 13 residues. CDR1 and CDR2 from the germline V gene are DFQATT and SNEGSKA (reference sequence).

This clonotype was observed many times. This chain links TRBV9 with TRBJ2-7; TRBD2 is a possible D gene (6 bases). Germline V gene data show CDR1 as SGDLS and CDR2 as YYNGEE. Trimming shortened V by 1 base and J by 1 base, and 12 bases separated the two germline ends. CDR3 length: 15 amino acids. In nucleotides, the CDR3 is TGTGCCAGCAGCGTATCCCCGGGACTGTCCTACGAGCAGTACTTC. This encodes CASSVSPGLSYEQYF.

This clonotype was seen repeatedly, ten times or more. The chain recombines TRBV5-1 with TRBJ1-1; weak D call: TRBD1 (6 bases). CDR1 is SGHRS, CDR2 YFSETQ, per germline. Between the trimmed V and J ends, which lost 5 bases and 1 base, there was a span of 9 bases. The CDR3 length is 13 residues. Here the CDR3 reads CASSRGANTEAFF. CDR3 DNA sequence: TGCGCCAGCAGTAGGGGGGCGAACACTGAAGCTTTCTTT.

This clonotype was recorded many times. This chain links TRBV28 with TRBJ2-1; D assignment may be TRBD1 or TRBD2 (5 bases each). Per germline, CDR1 MDHEN and CDR2 SYDVKM. The germline V and J ends were trimmed by 8 bases and 5 bases, with 13 bases remaining between them. The length of the CDR3 is 13 residues. The CDR3 loop reads CASGRGGDNEQFF. In DNA form, the CDR3 reads TGTGCCAGCGGCCGTGGGGGTGACAATGAGCAGTTCTTC.

Ten or more counts support this clonotype. The chain combines TRBV4-3 with TRBJ2-7, with 7 bases matching TRBD1. Germline values: CDR1 LGHNA, CDR2 YSLEER. The CDR3 has 14 amino acids. V gave up 1 base and J gave up 3 bases; unmatched junction bases: 3. CDR3 sequence (DNA): TGCGCCAGCAGCCAAGTGACAGGGAACTACGAGCAGTACTTC. It is translated as CASSQVTGNYEQYF.

At least ten counts were recorded for this clonotype. V and J are TRBV6-2 or TRBV6-3 and TRBJ2-7; the D gene is possibly TRBD2 (5 bases). Germline-derived CDR1 and CDR2 are MNHEY and SVGEGT. The CDR3 runs 14 residues. V lost 1 base to trimming and J lost 2 bases, with 9 bases between them. CDR3 region: CASSYYGVPYEQYF. CDR3 nucleotides: TGTGCCAGCAGTTACTACGGGGTCCCCTACGAGCAGTACTTC.

The V call is TRBV28, the J call TRBJ1-2, with D maybe TRBD1 (5 bases). The CDR3 has 13 residues. Trimming left V 6 bases short and J 8 bases short, with 16 bases between. From germline, CDR1 is MDHEN and CDR2 SYDVKM. The CDR3 loop reads CASSAQTESGYTF. In DNA form, the CDR3 reads TGTGCCAGCAGCGCTCAGACAGAGTCCGGCTACACCTTC.

In this sample, this clonotype turned up many times. This chain connects TRBV12-3 or TRBV12-4 to TRBJ1-6; tentatively, D is TRBD1 (5 bases). This CDR3 has 16 amino acids. V was cut by 6 bases and J by 4 bases, with 16 bases left in between. CDR3 loop: CASRPTDSLYNSPLHF. DNA for the CDR3: TGTGCCAGCAGACCTACCGACAGCCTTTATAATTCACCCCTCCACTTT.

For this clonotype: A much larger clone lies one base from this, so it may be a read error. The CDR3 DNA follows: TGCGCCGGCAGCCAAGAGGGCCCGGGGAATGAGCAGTTCTTC. Translated: CAGSQEGPGNEQFF. The chain has TRBV4-1 and TRBJ2-1, with D possibly TRBD2 on 5 matching bases. Per the germline V gene, CDR1 is MGHRA and CDR2 is YSYEKL. The CDR3 totals 14 residues.

This clonotype was counted once. The V gene is TRBV28, the J gene TRBJ2-7; D gene unclear. CDR1 is MDHEN, CDR2 SYDVKM, per germline. Trimming cost V 3 bases and J 0 bases, with 12 bases left between them. There are 15 residues in the CDR3. The CDR3 DNA reads as TGTGCCAGCAGTTTGGTTGCCACGCCCTCCTACGAGCAGTACTTC. This gives the protein CASSLVATPSYEQYF.

This clonotype has just a few counts. V and J are TRBV2 and TRBJ2-7, with a weak D call TRBD2 (6 bases). Between the trimmed V and J ends, which lost 7 bases and 6 bases, there was a span of 16 bases. From germline, CDR1 is SNHLY and CDR2 FYNNEI. The CDR3 covers 13 residues. The CDR3: CASNTRELSEQYF. The CDR3 bases are TGTGCCAGCAATACACGGGAGCTAAGCGAGCAGTACTTC.

The J gene is TRBJ1-4, the V gene TRBV14; unclear D gene. Germline V gene sequence: CDR1 SGHDN, CDR2 FVKESK. The CDR3 length is 14 residues. The ends were cut back, 6 bases at V and 8 bases at J, with 16 bases in the middle. CDR3 sequence (DNA): TGTGCCAGCAGTTTGCGGACCCGAGGGGAAAAACTGTTTTTT. Its protein product is CASSLRTRGEKLFF. Variable domain in full (rest from reference TRBV14 and TRBJ1-4): EAGVTQFPSHSVIEKGQTVTLRCDPISGHDNLYWYRRVMGKEIKFLLHFVKESKQDESGMPNNRFLAERTGGTYSTLKVQPAELEDSGVYFCASSLRTRGEKLFFGSGTQLSVL.

This clonotype was observed a handful of times. The rearrangement uses TRBV20-1 and TRBJ2-6; D is ambiguous. The CDR3 consists of 14 residues. CDR1 is DFQATT, CDR2 SNEGSKA, per germline (reference sequence). V lost 3 bases and J lost 2, with 8 bases in between. The chain's CDR3 is CSASRDTGANVLTF. CDR3 bases: TGCAGTGCTAGTAGAGATACTGGGGCCAACGTCCTGACTTTC.

This clonotype has a count of ten or more. This rearrangement joins TRBV4-3 to TRBJ1-3; D is undetermined. The V gene's germline CDR1 is LGHNA and CDR2 YSLEER. Trimming stripped 1 base from V and 0 bases from J, with 7 bases between. The CDR3 sequence is 15 residues long. The CDR3 sequence is CASSQGWGSGNTIYF. The CDR3, as DNA: TGCGCCAGCAGCCAAGGTTGGGGCTCTGGAAACACCATATATTTT.

The chain is built from TRBV4-1 and TRBJ1-5; D not resolved. Germline values: CDR1 MGHRA, CDR2 YSYEKL. The V gene lost 3 bases and the J gene lost 0 bases, with 9 bases spanning the gap. The CDR3 is 15 residues long. As DNA, the CDR3 is TGCGCCAGCAGCCAGATAGCGATTAGCAATCAGCCCCAGCATTTT. Translated, it gives CASSQIAISNQPQHF.